These 22 T cell receptor beta chains were all obtained from the same sample, sequenced in a study of T cell responses to AZD1222 COVID-19 vaccine listed by TCRdb under 2021. The library was generated by the immunoSEQ multiplex PCR assay. The immuneACCESS repertoire file appears here via TCRdb, limited to in-frame rearrangements. These files lack a portion of the clones; in checked studies, under half of the deficit traces to unresolved V genes, and the cause of the others is not known. The sample yields some 90,000 clones; 86% were counted once. The ten top clones hold around 8% of the sample. Per the publication, the time point label means: baseline before first vaccination. Sequences were derived from peripheral blood, sampled on day 0 of AZD1222 vaccination. Every receptor here comes from an adult in good health.

Written as DNA, the CDR3 is TGTGCCAGTAGTAACCGACTAGCGGGAGGTTCCTACGAGCAGTACTTC. Translated, it gives CASSNRLAGGSYEQYF. The chain uses TRBV19 and TRBJ2-7; 13 bases are a match to TRBD2. The CDR3 totals 16 residues. CDR1 LNHDA and CDR2 SQIVND come from the germline V gene (reference sequence). V shed 4 bases and J 1 base; nucleotides not matched to a gene: 4.

The rearrangement joins TRBV5-6 to TRBJ2-1; TRBD2 aligns across 9 bases. The junction had 6 bases not matched to a gene; V was cut back by 6 bases and J by 2 bases. The CDR3 is 15 amino acids. Germline V gives CDR1 SGHDT, CDR2 YYEEEE. The CDR3 DNA is TGTGCCAGCACCCGGCAGCGGGAGGCCTACAATGAGCAGTTCTTC. Translation: CASTRQREAYNEQFF.

The genes are TRBV7-9 and TRBJ2-7; D possibly corresponds to TRBD2 (5 bases). V shed 5 bases and J shed 5 bases, with 19 bases lying between them. Germline CDR1 and CDR2: SEHNR and FQNEAQ (reference sequence). The CDR3 spans 15 residues. This chain's CDR3 is CASSARGGDNDEQYF. The CDR3 DNA sequence: TGTGCCAGCAGCGCCCGTGGAGGCGACAACGACGAGCAGTACTTC.

This clone was found a few times. The V call is TRBV3-1 (or the pseudogene TRBV3-2), the J call TRBJ2-7; possibly TRBD1 or TRBD2 for D (5 bases each). CDR1 LGHDT and CDR2 YNNKEL come from the germline V gene (reference sequence). CDR3 length: 17 amino acids. V shed 1 base and J shed 6 bases, with 22 bases lying between them. CDR3 in DNA: TGTGCCAGCAGCCAAGGCCAGATCGGGACCCTGGGGCTCGAGCAGTACTTC. It translates to CASSQGQIGTLGLEQYF.

This sequence joins TRBV5-8 and TRBJ1-6; D might be TRBD1 (6 bases). Trimming stripped 2 bases from V and 5 bases from J, with 11 bases between. There are 15 residues in the CDR3. Germline V gene lookup returns CDR1 SGHTS and CDR2 YDEGEE. The CDR3 nucleotides are TGTGCCAGCAGCTTCCGGTGGGGGCATAATTCACCCCTCCACTTT. Translated, it gives CASSFRWGHNSPLHF.

The rearrangement links TRBV27 to TRBJ2-3; 9 nucleotides align to TRBD2. J was trimmed by 2 bases and V by 5 bases; bases with no gene match: 8. CDR1 and CDR2 (germline): MNHEY, SMNVEV (reference sequence). The CDR3 length is 16 residues. As DNA, the CDR3 is TGTGCCAGCAGTCCCTGGACTAGCGCCCCCACAGATACGCAGTATTTT. Protein sequence: CASSPWTSAPTDTQYF.

V gene TRBV19 combines with J gene TRBJ2-3; TRBD2 matches 8 bases. J gave up 0 bases and V 7 bases, and 9 bases lay outside the gene matches. Germline V CDR1 and CDR2: LNHDA, SQIVND (reference sequence). The CDR3 extends over 16 amino acids. CDR3 in DNA: TGTGCCAGTACCCCCCCGGGCGGGAGGAGCACAGATACGCAGTATTTT. This sequence encodes CASTPPGGRSTDTQYF.

This chain joins TRBV27 and TRBJ2-1; the match to TRBD2 covers 9 bases. V gave up 0 bases and J gave up 6 bases; unmatched junction bases: 9. The germline CDR1 and CDR2 sequences are MNHEY and SMNVEV (reference sequence). The CDR3 is 17 residues long. The CDR3 here is CASSLSYSGSRPNEQFF. The CDR3 DNA follows: TGTGCCAGCAGTTTATCGTATAGCGGGAGCCGTCCCAATGAGCAGTTCTTC.

The chain uses TRBV12-3 or TRBV12-4 and TRBJ2-7; D uncertain. Trimming removed 6 bases from V and 1 base from J, with 10 bases in between. This CDR3 is 13 amino acids long. CDR3 nucleotides: TGTGCCAGCAGCACGGACGGGTCCTACGAGCAGTACTTC. Its translation is CASSTDGSYEQYF.

The rearrangement uses TRBV5-1 and TRBJ1-1; 7 bases line up with TRBD1. V shed 3 bases, J shed 1 base, and the junction held 6 bases outside the gene matches. The CDR3 runs 15 residues. Per germline, CDR1 SGHRS and CDR2 YFSETQ. The DNA for the CDR3 is TGCGCCAGCAGCTCATCCGGGACAGAGAACACTGAAGCTTTCTTT. Translating gives CASSSSGTENTEAFF.

The chain couples TRBV28 to TRBJ1-6; D is ambiguous. This CDR3 has 15 residues. V lost 5 bases to trimming and J lost 7 bases, with 15 bases between them. Germline V gene data show CDR1 as MDHEN and CDR2 as SYDVKM. CDR3 coding DNA: TGTGCCAGCAGTCCCGGAGACATCAGGAATTCACCCCTCCACTTT. It yields the protein CASSPGDIRNSPLHF. The entire variable domain, with the rest obtained from reference TRBV28 and TRBJ1-6, is as follows: DVKVTQSSRYLVKRTGEKVFLECVQDMDHENMFWYRQDPGLGLRLIYFSYDVKMKEKGDIPEGYSVSREKKERFSLILESASTNQTSMYLCASSPGDIRNSPLHFGNGTRLTVT.

The gene calls are TRBV12-5 and TRBJ2-7; 10 bases map to TRBD1. This CDR3 has 13 amino acids. V shed 7 bases, J shed 7 bases, and the junction held 7 bases outside the gene matches. CDR1 and CDR2 (germline): LGHNT, FRNRAP. CDR3 nucleotide sequence: TGTGCTAGTGCCAGACAGGGGGCGACAGAGCAGTACTTC. Translation: CASARQGATEQYF. Combining the CDR3 with reference TRBV12-5 and TRBJ2-7 gives the whole variable domain DARVTQTPRHKVTEMGQEVTMRCQPILGHNTVFWYRQTMMQGLELLAYFRNRAPLDDSGMPKDRFSAEMPDATLATLKIQPSEPRDSAVYFCASARQGATEQYFGPGTRLTVT.

This chain links TRBV21-1 with TRBJ2-2; the table's D call of TRBD1 was not tested on the DNA. TRBV21-1 is shown as a pseudogene. This CDR3 has 16 residues. The CDR3 loop reads CASSKVRQRPCGELFF. CDR3 nucleotide sequence: TGTGCCAGCAGCAAAGTCCGACAGAGACCCTGCGGTGAGCTGTTTTTT.

The rearrangement links TRBV6-1 to TRBJ1-2; 8 nucleotides agree with TRBD1. CDR1 is MNHNS and CDR2 is SASEGT in the germline V gene. The junction had 13 bases not matched to a gene; V was cut back by 4 bases and J by 3 bases. The length of the CDR3 is 17 residues. CDR3 sequence (DNA): TGTGCCAGCAGTGCCATATTCCTTCAGGGGGCTGACTATGGCTACACCTTC. Its translation: CASSAIFLQGADYGYTF.

V gene TRBV28 combines with J gene TRBJ2-7; D gene uncertain. Germline V gives CDR1 MDHEN, CDR2 SYDVKM. Trimming pared 5 bases from V and 3 bases from J, leaving 8 bases between. This CDR3 contains 12 residues. The CDR3, as DNA: TGTGCCAGCAGTGACATCTACTACGAGCAGTACTTC. This codes for CASSDIYYEQYF.

The chain uses TRBV7-3 and TRBJ1-1; D gene ambiguous. CDR3 length equals 13 residues. In germline, CDR1 is SGHTA, CDR2 FQGTGA. The V end lost 0 bases, the J end lost 5 bases, and 7 bases lay between the germline ends. The CDR3 loop is CASSLTLVTEAFF. As DNA, the CDR3 is TGTGCCAGCAGCTTAACATTGGTGACTGAAGCTTTCTTT.

V and J are TRBV6-2 or TRBV6-3 and TRBJ1-3, with a weak D call TRBD1 (5 bases). Germline CDR1 MNHEY, CDR2 SVGEGT. V lost 0 bases, J lost 0 bases, and 12 bases lay in between. The CDR3 spans 17 residues. The chain's CDR3 is CASSYSGTIFSGNTIYF. Here the CDR3 DNA reads TGTGCCAGCAGTTACTCCGGGACGATTTTCTCTGGAAACACCATATATTTT.

The gene calls are TRBV7-8 and TRBJ2-5, with 9 bases matching TRBD2. V trimming: 4 bases; J trimming: 4 bases; junction bases outside the gene matches: 16. Germline V gene lookup returns CDR1 SGHVS and CDR2 FQNEAQ. This CDR3 has 18 amino acids. The CDR3, as DNA: TGTGCCAGCAGCTCACGACTAGCGGTGGGGGTCATCGGAGAGACCCAGTACTTC. It codes for CASSSRLAVGVIGETQYF.

The V gene is TRBV5-1, the J gene TRBJ1-2, with 7 bases lining up with TRBD1. Looked up from germline, CDR1 is SGHRS and CDR2 is YFSETQ. With V trimmed by 0 bases and J by 2 bases, 1 base remained unmatched. The CDR3 totals 14 residues. The CDR3 reads CASSLAGQNYGYTF. CDR3 nucleotide sequence: TGCGCCAGCAGCTTGGCGGGACAGAACTATGGCTACACCTTC.

This clone was detected a few times. The chain couples TRBV28 to TRBJ2-6; D perhaps matches TRBD1 (6 bases). The ends were cut back, 7 bases at V and 0 bases at J, with 10 bases in the middle. The germline CDR1 and CDR2 sequences are MDHEN and SYDVKM. CDR3 length: 15 residues. CDR3 sequence reads: CASTGVPSGANVLTF. In nucleotides, the CDR3 is TGTGCCAGCACAGGGGTCCCCTCTGGGGCCAACGTCCTGACTTTC.

The chain has TRBV9 and TRBJ1-6, with 7 bases that match TRBD1. This CDR3 has 16 residues. J lost 5 bases, V lost 4 bases, and 9 bases had no gene match. Germline lookup yields CDR1 SGDLS and CDR2 YYNGEE. This chain's CDR3 is CASSSGQVRDNSPLHF. The CDR3 region has the DNA TGTGCCAGCAGCTCCGGACAGGTTCGAGATAATTCACCCCTCCACTTT. Complete variable domain (other parts from reference TRBV9 and TRBJ1-6): DSGVTQTPKHLITATGQRVTLRCSPRSGDLSVYWYQQSLDQGLQFLIQYYNGEERAKGNILERFSAQQFPDLHSELNLSSLELGDSALYFCASSSGQVRDNSPLHFGNGTRLTVT.

The chain carries TRBV9 and TRBJ1-5; the D gene is possibly TRBD1 (5 bases). Looked up from germline, CDR1 is SGDLS and CDR2 is YYNGEE. V was shortened by 2 bases and J by 5 bases, with 11 bases between the two germline ends. This CDR3 contains 14 residues. CDR3 protein: CASSVGGEYQPQHF. The CDR3 region has the DNA TGTGCCAGCAGCGTGGGAGGGGAGTATCAGCCCCAGCATTTT.